What follows are 12 T cell receptor beta chains derived from one specimen sequenced in a study of PD-1 blockade in classical Hodgkin lymphoma. The method was immunoSEQ multiplex PCR; TCRdb's version includes in-frame clones alone and lacks a portion of them. The sample carries under 45,000 clones, 65% to 80% recorded once. All patients relapsed after autologous stem cell transplantation, and brentuximab vedotin exposure varied. Sequenced here: peripheral blood mononuclear cells (PBMCs), sampled at baseline. The source is a human donor with classical Hodgkin lymphoma.

The V gene is TRBV6-1, the J gene TRBJ1-3, with TRBD1 as a possible D gene (6 bases). V dropped 6 bases and J dropped 0 bases, with 9 bases sitting between them. Germline V lookup: CDR1 MNHNS, CDR2 SASEGT. The CDR3 length is 14 residues. The CDR3 nucleotides are TGTGCCAGCAGGACAGGTAACTCTGGAAACACCATATATTTT. Translating it yields CASRTGNSGNTIYF.

The chain employs TRBV7-6 and TRBJ2-7; unclear D gene. Trimming removed 2 bases from V and 2 bases from J, with 13 bases in between. The CDR3 length is 15 residues. Germline V CDR1 and CDR2: SGHVS, FNYEAQ. CDR3 residues: CASSLRPESTYEQYF. The CDR3 DNA reads TGTGCCAGCAGCTTACGTCCAGAGTCGACCTACGAGCAGTACTTC.

The J gene is TRBJ2-1, the V gene TRBV14; D not resolved. The CDR3 runs 11 residues. The V end was cut by 1 base, the J end by 6 bases, with 1 base between. Germline V CDR1 and CDR2: SGHDN, FVKESK. The CDR3, as DNA: TGTGCCAGCAGCCAAGGCAATGAGCAGTTCTTC. Its protein product is CASSQGNEQFF.

Regarding this clone: Other DNA sequences in this sample translate to the same CDR3. The rearrangement links TRBV27 to TRBJ1-1; no reliable D call. The CDR3 sequence is 13 residues long. Deletions cut 3 bases from V and 1 base from J, with 6 bases between. Germline V gene data show CDR1 as MNHEY and CDR2 as SMNVEV (reference sequence). CDR3 in amino acids: CASSFTRNTEAFF. DNA of the CDR3: TGTGCCAGCAGTTTTACACGGAACACTGAAGCTTTCTTT.

The chain employs TRBV6-5 and TRBJ2-5; 7 positions match TRBD2. This CDR3 is built from 13 residues. J gave up 5 bases and V 5 bases, and 5 bases lay outside the gene matches. Germline-derived CDR1 and CDR2 are MNHEY and SVGAGI. CDR3 in amino acids: CASSEAGRETQYF. The CDR3 region has the DNA TGTGCCAGCAGTGAAGCGGGAAGGGAGACCCAGTACTTC.

J is TRBJ2-1 and V is TRBV18; D uncertain. CDR3 length: 15 residues. The V end was cut by 0 bases, the J end by 6 bases, with 12 bases between. CDR1 KGHSH and CDR2 LQKENI come from the germline V gene. The CDR3 sequence is CASSPPLARLNEQFF. The CDR3 bases are TGTGCCAGCTCACCACCCCTGGCCCGCCTCAATGAGCAGTTCTTC.

V usage is TRBV9 and J usage is TRBJ2-2; TRBD2 might be the D (5 bases). Trimming removed 0 bases at V and 5 bases at J, with 14 bases between. Per germline, CDR1 SGDLS and CDR2 YYNGEE. The CDR3 covers 16 residues. CDR3 bases: TGTGCCAGCAGCGTAGGAGCGGAGGTGGGAACCGGGGAGCTGTTTTTT. This sequence encodes CASSVGAEVGTGELFF.

This chain connects TRBV6-1 to TRBJ1-1; D remains unclear. Germline V gene sequence: CDR1 MNHNS, CDR2 SASEGT. This CDR3 region has 13 residues. V was cut by 5 bases and J by 1 base, with 8 bases left in between. As DNA, the CDR3 is TGTGCCAGCAGTCCAAATGGGAACACTGAAGCTTTCTTT. This gives the protein CASSPNGNTEAFF.

The chain is built from TRBV6-5 and TRBJ1-1; 9 bases are shared with TRBD1. The germline CDR1 and CDR2 sequences are MNHEY and SVGAGI. CDR3 length: 15 amino acids. The ends lost 6 bases at V and 4 bases at J; junction bases unmatched: 9. CDR3 amino acids: CASSPTPTGGTEAFF. CDR3 DNA: TGTGCCAGCAGCCCTACCCCGACAGGGGGCACTGAAGCTTTCTTT.

The chain joins TRBV7-2 to TRBJ1-5; TRBD1 matches 12 bases. This CDR3 has 17 amino acids. V trimming: 2 bases; J trimming: 5 bases; junction bases outside the gene matches: 7. Germline CDR1 is SGHTA and CDR2 is FQGNSA. The CDR3 loop reads CASSLLGTGGGDQPQHF. The DNA for the CDR3 is TGTGCCAGCAGCTTATTGGGGACAGGGGGCGGCGATCAGCCCCAGCATTTT.

The chain employs TRBV7-6 and TRBJ1-3; no reliable D call. The CDR3 totals 16 residues. V was cut by 1 base and J by 2 bases, with 12 bases left in between. Germline assignment: CDR1 SGHVS and CDR2 FNYEAQ. The CDR3 DNA is TGTGCCAGCAGCTTAGGGATTTCCCAGACTGGAAACACCATATATTTT. It yields the protein CASSLGISQTGNTIYF.

Comment on this clone: The same CDR3 can be traced to other DNA sequences in this sample. The genes are TRBV6-5 and TRBJ1-1; no reliable D call. Germline lookup yields CDR1 MNHEY and CDR2 SVGAGI. The CDR3 has 13 residues. V was shortened by 2 bases and J by 4 bases, with 8 bases between the two germline ends. In DNA form, the CDR3 reads TGTGCCAGCAGTTACGGGCAGTTCACTGAAGCTTTCTTT. This translates into CASSYGQFTEAFF.